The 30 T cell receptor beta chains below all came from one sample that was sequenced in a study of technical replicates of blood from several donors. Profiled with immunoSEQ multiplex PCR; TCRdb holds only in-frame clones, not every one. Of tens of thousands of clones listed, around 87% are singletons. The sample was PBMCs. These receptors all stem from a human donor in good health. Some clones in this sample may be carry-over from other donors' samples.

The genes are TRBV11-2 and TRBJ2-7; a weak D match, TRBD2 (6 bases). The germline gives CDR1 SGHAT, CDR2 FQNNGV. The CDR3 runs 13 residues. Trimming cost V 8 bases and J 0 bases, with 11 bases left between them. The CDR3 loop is CASSGLISYEQYF. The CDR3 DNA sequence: TGTGCCAGCTCAGGACTAATCTCCTACGAGCAGTACTTC.

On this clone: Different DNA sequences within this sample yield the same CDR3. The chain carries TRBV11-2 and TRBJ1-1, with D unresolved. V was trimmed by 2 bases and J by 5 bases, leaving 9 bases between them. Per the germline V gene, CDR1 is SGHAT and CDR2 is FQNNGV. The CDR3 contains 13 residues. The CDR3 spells CASSLYEETEAFF. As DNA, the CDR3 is TGTGCCAGCAGCTTATATGAGGAGACTGAAGCTTTCTTT.

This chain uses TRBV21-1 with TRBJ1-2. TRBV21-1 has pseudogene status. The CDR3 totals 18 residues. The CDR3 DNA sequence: TGTGCCAGCAGCAAAGCTGTGGAGGGCGAGTGCGAGATAGGTGGCTACACCTTC. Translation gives CASSKAVEGECEIGGYTF.

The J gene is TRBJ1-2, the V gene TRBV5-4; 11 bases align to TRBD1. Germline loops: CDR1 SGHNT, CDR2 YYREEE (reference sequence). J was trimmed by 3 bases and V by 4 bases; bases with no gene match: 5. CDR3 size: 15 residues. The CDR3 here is CASSQDRGRHYGYTF. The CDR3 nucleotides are TGTGCCAGCAGCCAGGACAGGGGGCGTCACTATGGCTACACCTTC. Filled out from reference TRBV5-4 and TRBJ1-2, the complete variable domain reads ETGVTQSPTHLIKTRGQQVTLRCSSQSGHNTVSWYQQALGQGPQFIFQYYREEENGRGNFPPRFSGLQFPNYSSELNVNALELDDSALYLCASSQDRGRHYGYTFGSGTRLTVV.

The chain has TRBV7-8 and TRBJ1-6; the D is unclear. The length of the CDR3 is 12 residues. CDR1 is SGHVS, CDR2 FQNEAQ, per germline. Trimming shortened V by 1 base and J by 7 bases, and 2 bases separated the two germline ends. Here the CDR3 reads CASSLVNSPLHF. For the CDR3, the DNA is TGTGCCAGCAGCTTAGTAAATTCACCCCTCCACTTT.

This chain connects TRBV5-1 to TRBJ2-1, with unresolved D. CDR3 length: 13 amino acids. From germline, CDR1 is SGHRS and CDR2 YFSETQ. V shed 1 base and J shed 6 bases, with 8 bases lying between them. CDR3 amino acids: CASSLTLFNEQFF. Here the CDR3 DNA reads TGCGCCAGCAGCTTGACTCTTTTCAATGAGCAGTTCTTC.

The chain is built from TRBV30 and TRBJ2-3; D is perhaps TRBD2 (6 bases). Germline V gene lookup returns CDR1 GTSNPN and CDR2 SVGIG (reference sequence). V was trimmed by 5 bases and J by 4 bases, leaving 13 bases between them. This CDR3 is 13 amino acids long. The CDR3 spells CAWERGGSDTQYF. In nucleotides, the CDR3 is TGTGCCTGGGAACGGGGAGGCTCAGATACGCAGTATTTT.

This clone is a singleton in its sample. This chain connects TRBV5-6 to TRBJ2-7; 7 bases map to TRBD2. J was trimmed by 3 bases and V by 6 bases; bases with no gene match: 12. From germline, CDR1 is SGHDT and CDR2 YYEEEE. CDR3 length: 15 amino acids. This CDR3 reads CASTQTSMIVYEQYF. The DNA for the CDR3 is TGTGCCAGCACGCAGACTAGCATGATCGTCTACGAGCAGTACTTC. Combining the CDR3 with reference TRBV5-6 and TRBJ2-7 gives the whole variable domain DAGVTQSPTHLIKTRGQQVTLRCSPKSGHDTVSWYQQALGQGPQFIFQYYEEEERQRGNFPDRFSGHQFPNYSSELNVNALLLGDSALYLCASTQTSMIVYEQYFGPGTRLTVT.

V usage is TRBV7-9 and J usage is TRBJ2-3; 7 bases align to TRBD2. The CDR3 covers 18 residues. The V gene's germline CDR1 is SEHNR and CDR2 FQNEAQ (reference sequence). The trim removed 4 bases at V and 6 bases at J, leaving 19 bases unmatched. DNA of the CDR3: TGTGCCAGCAGCTGGCCCGGGACTCATACCGGGAGGAGGGATACGCAGTATTTT. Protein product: CASSWPGTHTGRRDTQYF.

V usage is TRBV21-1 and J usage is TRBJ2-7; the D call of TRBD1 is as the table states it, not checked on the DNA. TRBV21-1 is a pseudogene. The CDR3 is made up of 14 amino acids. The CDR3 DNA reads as TGTGCCAGCAGCAAAGATTATGGACAGGGCGAGCAGTACTTC. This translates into CASSKDYGQGEQYF.

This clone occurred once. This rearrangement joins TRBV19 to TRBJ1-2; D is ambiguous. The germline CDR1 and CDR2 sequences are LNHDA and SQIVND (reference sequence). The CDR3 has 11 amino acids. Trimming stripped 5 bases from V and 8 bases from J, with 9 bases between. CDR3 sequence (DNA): TGTGCCAGTAGTGTAACACACGGCTACACCTTC. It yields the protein CASSVTHGYTF.

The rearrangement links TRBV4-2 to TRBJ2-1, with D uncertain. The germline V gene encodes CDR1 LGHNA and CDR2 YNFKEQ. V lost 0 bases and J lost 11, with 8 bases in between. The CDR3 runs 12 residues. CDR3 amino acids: CASSQDKLKQFF. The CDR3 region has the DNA TGTGCCAGCAGCCAAGATAAGCTTAAGCAGTTCTTC.

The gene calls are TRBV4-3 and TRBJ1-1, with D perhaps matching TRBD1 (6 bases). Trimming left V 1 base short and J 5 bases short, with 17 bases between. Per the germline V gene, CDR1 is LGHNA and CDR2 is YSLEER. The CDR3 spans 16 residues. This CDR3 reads CASSQGLGALGTEAFF. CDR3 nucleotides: TGCGCCAGCAGCCAAGGATTGGGGGCCCTAGGGACTGAAGCTTTCTTT.

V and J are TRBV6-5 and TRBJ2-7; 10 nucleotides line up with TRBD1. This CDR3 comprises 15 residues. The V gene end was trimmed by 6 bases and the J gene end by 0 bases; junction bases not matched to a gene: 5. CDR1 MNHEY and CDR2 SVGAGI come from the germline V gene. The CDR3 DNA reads TGTGCCAGCAGGGACAGGGGGAGGAGCTCCTACGAGCAGTACTTC. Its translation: CASRDRGRSSYEQYF.

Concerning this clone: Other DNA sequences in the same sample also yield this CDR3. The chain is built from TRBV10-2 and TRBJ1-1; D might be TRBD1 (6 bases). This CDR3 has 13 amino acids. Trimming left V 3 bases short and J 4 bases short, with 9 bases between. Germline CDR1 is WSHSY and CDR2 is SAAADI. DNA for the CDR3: TGCGCCAGCAGTGAACAGGGTGGCACTGAAGCTTTCTTT. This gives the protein CASSEQGGTEAFF.

CDR3 DNA: TGTGCCTGGAGTCAGCCCGGGTTGGAGACCCAGTACTTC. It yields the protein CAWSQPGLETQYF. This chain connects TRBV30 to TRBJ2-5; D is ambiguous. The V gene's germline CDR1 is GTSNPN and CDR2 SVGIG (reference sequence). V lost 2 bases and J 5 bases, leaving 12 bases between the germline ends. This CDR3 has 13 residues.

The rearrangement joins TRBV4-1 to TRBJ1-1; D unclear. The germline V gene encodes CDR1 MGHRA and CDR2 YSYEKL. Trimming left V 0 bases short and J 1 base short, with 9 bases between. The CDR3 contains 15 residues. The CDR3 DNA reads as TGCGCCAGCAGCCAAGATACCGCCGGGAACACTGAAGCTTTCTTT. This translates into CASSQDTAGNTEAFF.

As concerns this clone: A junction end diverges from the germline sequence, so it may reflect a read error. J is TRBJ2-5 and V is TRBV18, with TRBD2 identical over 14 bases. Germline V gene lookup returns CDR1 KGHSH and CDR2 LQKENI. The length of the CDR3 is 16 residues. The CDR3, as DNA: TGTGCCAGTTCACACGGACTAGCGGGAGGTGAAGAGACCCAGTACTTC. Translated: CASSHGLAGGEETQYF.

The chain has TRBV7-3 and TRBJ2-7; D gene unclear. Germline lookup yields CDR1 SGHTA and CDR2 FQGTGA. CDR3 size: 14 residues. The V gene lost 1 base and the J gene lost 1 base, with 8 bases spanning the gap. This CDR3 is CASSLRSDSYEQYF. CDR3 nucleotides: TGTGCCAGCAGCTTAAGGAGCGATTCCTACGAGCAGTACTTC.

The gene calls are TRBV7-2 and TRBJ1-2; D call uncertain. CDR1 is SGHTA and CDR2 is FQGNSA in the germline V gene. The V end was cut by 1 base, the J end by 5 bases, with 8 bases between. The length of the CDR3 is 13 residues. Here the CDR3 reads CASSLGAVYGYTF. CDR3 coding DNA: TGTGCCAGCAGCTTAGGGGCTGTTTATGGCTACACCTTC.

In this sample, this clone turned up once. The CDR3 coding sequence is TGTGCCAGCAGCCAAGCGGAGGCCATATATTTT. It specifies CASSQAEAIYF. The genes are TRBV14 and TRBJ1-3; D uncertain. V lost 1 base and J 11 bases, leaving 6 bases between the germline ends. The CDR3 contains 11 residues. The germline CDR1 and CDR2 sequences are SGHDN and FVKESK.

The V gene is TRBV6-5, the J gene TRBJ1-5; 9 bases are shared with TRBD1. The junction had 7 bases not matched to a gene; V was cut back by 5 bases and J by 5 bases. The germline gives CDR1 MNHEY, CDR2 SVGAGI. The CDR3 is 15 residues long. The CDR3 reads CASSKFTGGDQPQHF. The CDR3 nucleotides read TGTGCCAGCAGTAAGTTTACAGGGGGCGATCAGCCCCAGCATTTT.

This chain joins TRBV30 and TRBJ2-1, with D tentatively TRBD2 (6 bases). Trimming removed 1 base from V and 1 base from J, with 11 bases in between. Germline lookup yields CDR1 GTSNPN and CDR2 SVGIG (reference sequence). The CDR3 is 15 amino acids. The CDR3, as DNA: TGTGCCTGGAGTGCGCTCGGGAGATCCTACAATGAGCAGTTCTTC. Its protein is CAWSALGRSYNEQFF.

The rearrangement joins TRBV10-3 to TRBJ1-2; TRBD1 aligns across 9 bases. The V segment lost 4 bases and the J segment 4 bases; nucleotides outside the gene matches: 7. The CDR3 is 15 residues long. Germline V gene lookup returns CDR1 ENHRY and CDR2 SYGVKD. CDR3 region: CAISAATGGSYGYTF. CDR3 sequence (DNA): TGTGCCATCAGTGCCGCGACAGGGGGGAGCTATGGCTACACCTTC.

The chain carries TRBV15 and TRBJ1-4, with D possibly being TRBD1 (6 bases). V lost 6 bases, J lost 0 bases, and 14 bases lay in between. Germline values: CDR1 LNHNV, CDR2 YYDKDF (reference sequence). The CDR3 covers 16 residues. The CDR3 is CATSWTETATNEKLFF. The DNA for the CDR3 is TGTGCCACCAGTTGGACAGAAACAGCAACTAATGAAAAACTGTTTTTT. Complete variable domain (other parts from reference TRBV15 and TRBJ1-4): DAMVIQNPRYQVTQFGKPVTLSCSQTLNHNVMYWYQQKSSQAPKLLFHYYDKDFNNEADTPDNFQSRRPNTSFCFLDIRSPGLGDTAMYLCATSWTETATNEKLFFGSGTQLSVL.

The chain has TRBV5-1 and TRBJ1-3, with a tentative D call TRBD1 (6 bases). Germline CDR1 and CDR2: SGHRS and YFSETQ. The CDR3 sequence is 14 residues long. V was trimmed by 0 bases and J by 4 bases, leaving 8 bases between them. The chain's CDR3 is CASSLAGTGNTIYF. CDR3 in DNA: TGCGCCAGCAGCTTGGCAGGGACAGGAAACACCATATATTTT.

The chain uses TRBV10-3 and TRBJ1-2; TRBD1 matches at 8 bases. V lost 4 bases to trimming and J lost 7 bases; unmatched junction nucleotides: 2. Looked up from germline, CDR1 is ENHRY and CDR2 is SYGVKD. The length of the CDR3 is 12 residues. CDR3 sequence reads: CAISAGGGGYTF. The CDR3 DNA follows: TGTGCCATCAGTGCAGGGGGCGGTGGCTACACCTTC.

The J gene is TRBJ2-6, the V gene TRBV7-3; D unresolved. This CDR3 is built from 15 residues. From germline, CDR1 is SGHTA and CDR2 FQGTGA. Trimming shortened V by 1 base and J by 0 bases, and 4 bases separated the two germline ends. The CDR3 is CASSLRHSGANVLTF. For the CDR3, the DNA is TGTGCCAGCAGCTTAAGGCACTCTGGGGCCAACGTCCTGACTTTC.

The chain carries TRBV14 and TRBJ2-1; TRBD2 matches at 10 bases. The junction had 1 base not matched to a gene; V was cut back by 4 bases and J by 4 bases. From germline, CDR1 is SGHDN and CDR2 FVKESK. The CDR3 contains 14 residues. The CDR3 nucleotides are TGTGCCAGCAGCCTAGCGGGAGGATACAATGAGCAGTTCTTC. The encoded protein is CASSLAGGYNEQFF.

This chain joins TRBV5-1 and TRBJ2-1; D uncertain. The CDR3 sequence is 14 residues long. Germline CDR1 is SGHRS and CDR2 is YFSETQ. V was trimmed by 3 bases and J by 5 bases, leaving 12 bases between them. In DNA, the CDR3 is TGCGCCAGCAGCTCGTTGCAGAAAAACAATGAGCAGTTCTTC. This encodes CASSSLQKNNEQFF. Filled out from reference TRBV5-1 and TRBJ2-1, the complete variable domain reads KAGVTQTPRYLIKTRGQQVTLSCSPISGHRSVSWYQQTPGQGLQFLFEYFSETQRNKGNFPGRFSGRQFSNSRSEMNVSTLELGDSALYLCASSSLQKNNEQFFGPGTRLTVL.